This TCR beta chain was sequenced for a study of blood T cell repertoires in COVID-19. The CDR3 length is 15 residues. The V gene lost 0 bases and the J gene lost 1 base, with 9 bases spanning the gap. Germline CDR1 SGHTA, CDR2 FQGTGA. Under the authors' procedure: Estimation of nucleated cell counts was performed using reference gene primer amplification. Generated by immunoSEQ multiplex PCR, the TCRdb table keeps only in-frame clones and is missing some. V and J calls and clone size are given by that table; D and trimming were obtained from the DNA. Of hundreds of thousands of clones listed, 88% are singletons.

The sequencing sample was made of peripheral blood. The chain combines TRBV7-3 with TRBJ1-1; the D gene is possibly TRBD1 (6 bases). The receptor was isolated from a woman in her forties or fifties with active or convalescent COVID-19. The CDR3 sequence is CASSLTARGNTEAFF. CDR3 nucleotide sequence: TGTGCCAGCAGCTTAACGGCCAGGGGGAACACTGAAGCTTTCTTT.